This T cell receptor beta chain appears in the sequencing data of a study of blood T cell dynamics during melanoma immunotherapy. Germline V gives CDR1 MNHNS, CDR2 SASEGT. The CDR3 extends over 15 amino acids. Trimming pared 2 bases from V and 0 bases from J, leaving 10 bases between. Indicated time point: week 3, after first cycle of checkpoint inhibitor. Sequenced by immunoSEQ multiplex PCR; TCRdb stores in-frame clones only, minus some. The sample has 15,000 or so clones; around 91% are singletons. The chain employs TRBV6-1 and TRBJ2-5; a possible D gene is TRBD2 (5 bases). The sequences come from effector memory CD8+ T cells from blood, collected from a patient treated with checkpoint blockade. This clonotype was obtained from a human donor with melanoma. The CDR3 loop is CASSETEGYQETQYF. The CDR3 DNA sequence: TGTGCCAGCAGTGAAACTGAGGGATACCAAGAGACCCAGTACTTC.